The next 18 T cell receptor beta chains were all read from a single sample in a study of technical replicates of blood from a few donors. The table came from immunoSEQ multiplex PCR; TCRdb's copy has only in-frame clones and leaves some out. The sample has roughly 79,000 clones; 95% to 96% are singletons. The source material was T cells isolated from PBMCs. The receptors were gathered from a human donor in good health.

The CDR3 nucleotides are TGTGCCAGCAGTGGTACGGGGTATGAAAAACTGTTTTTT. Translated: CASSGTGYEKLFF. The rearrangement links TRBV25-1 to TRBJ1-4; D is uncertain. Trimming took off 4 bases at V and 6 bases at J, with 9 bases between the two ends. The germline gives CDR1 MGHDK, CDR2 SYGVNS. The CDR3 covers 13 residues.

The chain employs TRBV29-1 and TRBJ2-7, with D perhaps TRBD1 (5 bases). The germline V and J ends were trimmed by 4 bases and 0 bases, with 10 bases remaining between them. The CDR3 extends over 13 amino acids. CDR1 SQVTM and CDR2 ANQGSEA come from the germline V gene. In nucleotides, the CDR3 is TGCAGCGTTGGGACAACCAGCTCCTACGAGCAGTACTTC. It specifies CSVGTTSSYEQYF.

The chain joins TRBV21-1 to TRBJ1-3; the DNA was not compared with TRBD1, the D call given in the table. TRBV21-1 is a documented pseudogene. The CDR3 spans 14 residues. CDR3 sequence reads: CASSNRQGANTIYF. In nucleotides, the CDR3 is TGTGCCAGCAGCAATCGACAGGGGGCAAACACCATATATTTT.

The chain carries TRBV7-9 and TRBJ1-1; 7 positions agree with TRBD1. CDR1 and CDR2 (germline): SEHNR, FQNEAQ (reference sequence). CDR3 size: 13 residues. Trimming at V came to 5 bases and at J to 11 bases, leaving 11 bases not matched to a gene. CDR3 in amino acids: CASSARQGSGAFF. CDR3 DNA: TGTGCCAGCAGCGCCAGACAGGGCTCGGGGGCTTTCTTT.

This chain uses TRBV6-6 with TRBJ2-7; 11 nucleotides agree with TRBD1. This CDR3 has 16 residues. CDR1 and CDR2 (germline): MNHNY, SVGAGI (reference sequence). V was pared by 6 bases and J by 5 bases, with 12 bases of the junction left unmatched. DNA of the CDR3: TGTGCCAGCAGATCCGGACAGGGGGCGCTTCGGAACGAGCAGTACTTC. It specifies CASRSGQGALRNEQYF.

As regards this clone: Other DNA sequences within the sample encode an identical CDR3. The chain couples TRBV9 to TRBJ1-1; no clear D gene. Germline loops: CDR1 SGDLS, CDR2 YYNGEE. The CDR3 consists of 12 residues. V was cut by 2 bases and J by 4 bases, with 6 bases left in between. The CDR3 coding sequence is TGTGCCAGCAGCGTTGGCGGCACTGAAGCTTTCTTT. Translating gives CASSVGGTEAFF. Drawing the rest from reference TRBV9 and TRBJ1-1, the complete variable domain is DSGVTQTPKHLITATGQRVTLRCSPRSGDLSVYWYQQSLDQGLQFLIQYYNGEERAKGNILERFSAQQFPDLHSELNLSSLELGDSALYFCASSVGGTEAFFGQGTRLTVV.

The chain joins TRBV6-1 to TRBJ2-7; no clear D gene. V was clipped by 2 bases and J by 3 bases, with 14 bases between them. Germline CDR1 and CDR2: MNHNS and SASEGT. The CDR3 contains 15 residues. CDR3 coding DNA: TGTGCCAGCAGTGAATATGAGGTTTTTGGCTACGAGCAGTACTTC. It specifies CASSEYEVFGYEQYF.

V is TRBV28 and J is TRBJ2-7; a possible D gene is TRBD1 (5 bases). Germline V gives CDR1 MDHEN, CDR2 SYDVKM. Trimming removed 5 bases at V and 3 bases at J, with 11 bases between. The CDR3 totals 13 residues. Here the CDR3 reads CASSPRTLYEQYF. For the CDR3, the DNA is TGTGCCAGCAGTCCCCGGACACTCTACGAGCAGTACTTC.

The chain joins TRBV6-5 to TRBJ1-1; 10 nucleotides line up with TRBD1. This CDR3 is built from 15 residues. V gave up 1 base and J gave up 6 bases; unmatched junction bases: 5. Germline CDR1 and CDR2: MNHEY and SVGAGI. The CDR3: CASSYLDRGSPEAFF. The CDR3 coding sequence is TGTGCCAGCAGTTACTTGGACAGGGGGTCCCCTGAAGCTTTCTTT.

The chain links TRBV9 to TRBJ1-1; D uncertain. Per the germline V gene, CDR1 is SGDLS and CDR2 is YYNGEE. This CDR3 is built from 14 residues. V was shortened by 1 base and J by 2 bases, with 9 bases between the two germline ends. CDR3: CASSVIEGNTEAFF. Written as DNA, the CDR3 is TGTGCCAGCAGCGTAATAGAGGGAAACACTGAAGCTTTCTTT.

The chain joins TRBV27 to TRBJ1-4, with D hard to call. Germline loops: CDR1 MNHEY, CDR2 SMNVEV (reference sequence). The CDR3 is made up of 14 amino acids. V lost 2 bases and J 7 bases, leaving 11 bases between the germline ends. CDR3 coding DNA: TGTGCCAGCAGTTTAAGCGGGTATAGTGAAAAACTGTTTTTT. Amino acids: CASSLSGYSEKLFF.

The chain joins TRBV4-3 to TRBJ2-7; 9 nucleotides match TRBD1. The ends lost 2 bases at V and 4 bases at J; junction bases unmatched: 21. This CDR3 region has 20 residues. CDR1 and CDR2 from the germline V gene are LGHNA and YSLEER. This chain's CDR3 is CASSQNPKGPEGQGMYEQYF. CDR3 nucleotide sequence: TGCGCCAGCAGCCAAAACCCTAAGGGGCCGGAGGGACAGGGAATGTACGAGCAGTACTTC.

The chain recombines TRBV2 with TRBJ1-1; D is perhaps TRBD1 (6 bases). Deletions cut 8 bases from V and 1 base from J, with 11 bases between. There are 13 residues in the CDR3. The germline V gene has CDR1 SNHLY and CDR2 FYNNEI. The DNA of the CDR3 is TGTGCCAGCTGTTGGACAGCGAACACTGAAGCTTTCTTT. This gives the protein CASCWTANTEAFF.

The gene calls are TRBV7-9 and TRBJ2-1; 8 bases align to TRBD2. CDR1 is SEHNR and CDR2 is FQNEAQ in the germline V gene (reference sequence). The CDR3 runs to 16 residues. Trimming removed 0 bases from V and 6 bases from J; junction bases left unmatched: 7. The CDR3 DNA reads TGTGCCAGCAGCTTAGCCGGGACTAGGGAACCCAATGAGCAGTTCTTC. The encoded protein is CASSLAGTREPNEQFF.

This clone was detected once. The chain carries TRBV28 and TRBJ1-3; D is perhaps TRBD1 (5 bases). CDR1 MDHEN and CDR2 SYDVKM come from the germline V gene. The CDR3 totals 14 residues. Trimming cost V 1 base and J 2 bases, with 6 bases left between them. This CDR3 reads CASSLLQAGNTIYF. CDR3 DNA sequence: TGTGCCAGCAGTTTATTACAGGCTGGAAACACCATATATTTT.

The chain uses TRBV27 and TRBJ1-3; no reliable D call. V dropped 4 bases and J dropped 2 bases, with 6 bases sitting between them. The CDR3 sequence is 13 residues long. CDR1 and CDR2 (germline): MNHEY, SMNVEV (reference sequence). The CDR3 DNA reads TGTGCCAGCAGTTGGAGGGCTGGAAACACCATATATTTT. This encodes CASSWRAGNTIYF.

J is TRBJ1-2 and V is TRBV5-1; D is perhaps TRBD1 (5 bases). The V gene lost 3 bases and the J gene lost 8 bases, with 17 bases spanning the gap. Germline V gene sequence: CDR1 SGHRS, CDR2 YFSETQ. The CDR3 loop spans 14 amino acids. The CDR3 here is CASSSTVFGGGYTF. CDR3 coding DNA: TGCGCCAGCAGCTCAACGGTCTTCGGGGGAGGCTACACCTTC.

The chain has TRBV27 and TRBJ2-1; 11 positions agree with TRBD2. The CDR3 has 14 residues. The V segment lost 6 bases and the J segment 4 bases; nucleotides outside the gene matches: 2. CDR1 MNHEY and CDR2 SMNVEV come from the germline V gene (reference sequence). The CDR3 region is CASRIAGGYNEQFF. CDR3 coding DNA: TGTGCCAGCAGGATAGCGGGAGGGTACAATGAGCAGTTCTTC.